The rows below give T cell receptor beta chains drawn from one sample of a study of blood T cell repertoires in COVID-19. Clones were read by immunoSEQ multiplex PCR, and TCRdb kept only the in-frame ones, dropping some. The table includes under 400,000 clones, 80% to 90% detected once. Material: PBMCs or T cells enriched from blood (not recorded which). The receptor source for this set is a woman aged 40 to 49 with acute COVID-19. Both conserved end residues are part of each CDR3. The D gene is left open where the match is weak. Clone size, where shown, is once, few, many, or a class for clones that have expanded.

d_call j_call clone_size v_call cdr3_aa cdr3_nt
NA TRBJ2-1 few TRBV9 CASSVGSGHNEQFF TGTGCCAGCAGCGTGGGTAGCGGCCACAATGAGCAGTTCTTC
TRBD2 TRBJ2-7 NA TRBV28 CASSFELAGALSYEQYF TGTGCCAGCAGTTTCGAGCTAGCGGGAGCGCTCTCCTACGAGCAGTACTTC
NA TRBJ1-5 NA TRBV28 CASSIRLTSQPQHF TGTGCCAGCAGTATTAGACTGACCTCTCAGCCCCAGCATTTT
TRBD1 TRBJ2-7 NA TRBV6-6 CASRYRDRGYEQYF TGTGCCAGCAGATACCGGGACAGGGGCTACGAGCAGTACTTC
TRBD2 TRBJ2-7 NA TRBV6-2/TRBV6-3 CASSGLAVTYEQYF TGTGCCAGCAGCGGACTAGCGGTGACCTACGAGCAGTACTTC
NA TRBJ1-3 NA TRBV3-1/TRBV3-2 CASSQVVRAGNTIYF TGTGCCAGCAGCCAAGTAGTTCGGGCTGGAAACACCATATATTTT
TRBD1 TRBJ2-1 NA TRBV7-9 CASSNPGQPHNEQFF TGTGCCAGCAGCAATCCGGGACAGCCTCACAATGAGCAGTTCTTC
TRBD1 TRBJ1-6 few TRBV6-6 CASIEAGQRNSPLHF TGTGCCAGCATCGAGGCGGGACAGCGTAATTCACCCCTCCACTTT
NA TRBJ1-1 NA TRBV6-1 CASSEVTVNTEAFF TGTGCCAGCAGTGAAGTTACAGTGAACACTGAAGCTTTCTTT
NA TRBJ2-7 NA TRBV13 CASSLGPPGVGYEQYF TGTGCCAGCAGCTTAGGCCCCCCGGGGGTAGGCTACGAGCAGTACTTC
TRBD1 TRBJ2-7 NA TRBV12-5 CASEAWTGGRGEQYF TGTGCTAGTGAGGCCTGGACAGGGGGCAGGGGCGAGCAGTACTTC
NA TRBJ1-2 NA TRBV24-1 CATSAGTGYTF TGTGCCACCTCTGCGGGGACTGGCTACACCTTC
NA TRBJ1-5 NA TRBV28 CASSLYSRNQPQHF TGTGCCAGCAGTTTATACTCCCGAAATCAGCCCCAGCATTTT
NA TRBJ2-1 NA TRBV18 CASSPPPTYNEQFF TGTGCCAGCTCACCACCCCCCACATACAATGAGCAGTTCTTC
TRBD1 TRBJ1-5 NA TRBV6-2/TRBV6-3 CASSSGGSNQPQHF TGTGCCAGCAGTTCAGGGGGTAGCAATCAGCCCCAGCATTTT
TRBD2 TRBJ2-4 NA TRBV3-1/TRBV3-2 CASSPRAGGPKNIQYF TGTGCCAGCAGCCCCCGCGCGGGAGGGCCCAAAAACATTCAGTACTTC
TRBD2 TRBJ2-1 NA TRBV4-3 CASSPFGGLAGVGNEQFF TGCGCCAGCAGCCCATTTGGTGGACTAGCGGGAGTAGGGAATGAGCAGTTCTTC
NA TRBJ1-2 once TRBV28 CASRYNGEGRGTGYTF TGTGCCAGCAGATACAACGGCGAGGGGCGCGGGACCGGCTACACCTTC
NA TRBJ1-1 NA TRBV2 CASRWPREGRNTEAFF TGTGCCAGCAGGTGGCCCCGCGAGGGTAGGAACACTGAAGCTTTCTTT
TRBD1 TRBJ1-1 NA TRBV5-4 CASSLDLQGTEAFF TGTGCCAGCAGCTTGGACTTACAGGGGACTGAAGCTTTCTTT
TRBD2 TRBJ2-2 few TRBV4-3 CASSQLAGGNTGELFF TGCGCCAGCAGCCAGTTAGCGGGGGGGAACACCGGGGAGCTGTTTTTT
NA TRBJ1-1 NA TRBV12-3/TRBV12-4 CASSYSNTEAFF TGTGCCAGCAGTTACTCGAACACTGAAGCTTTCTTT
NA TRBJ1-2 NA TRBV6-5 CASSNTGFGYTF TGTGCCAGCAGTAATACAGGGTTTGGCTACACCTTC
NA TRBJ1-1 once TRBV29-1 CSVETGTEAFF TGCAGCGTTGAAACAGGGACTGAAGCTTTCTTT
NA TRBJ1-4 NA TRBV18 CASSPVPIASGSLFF TGTGCCAGCTCACCAGTCCCGATAGCCTCCGGGAGTCTGTTTTTT
NA TRBJ2-3 few TRBV7-9 CASSPDGQRGTDTQYF TGTGCCAGCAGCCCCGACGGTCAGCGGGGCACAGATACGCAGTATTTT
TRBD1 TRBJ2-7 NA TRBV6-5 CASSSDRDYEQYF TGTGCCAGCAGTTCCGACAGGGATTACGAGCAGTACTTC
TRBD1 TRBJ2-5 NA TRBV28 CASSVPTGTGAQETQYF TGTGCCAGCAGCGTACCAACCGGGACAGGGGCCCAAGAGACCCAGTACTTC
NA TRBJ1-5 NA TRBV6-2/TRBV6-3 CASSYSIEGGQPQHF TGTGCCAGCAGTTACTCAATCGAGGGAGGGCAGCCCCAGCATTTT
TRBD2 TRBJ2-7 NA TRBV27 CASKTSLAGRYEQYF TGTGCCAGCAAAACATCCTTAGCGGGGCGCTACGAGCAGTACTTC
TRBD1 TRBJ2-2 NA TRBV10-3 CAISGRTGITGELFF TGTGCCATCAGTGGACGGACAGGGATCACCGGGGAGCTGTTTTTT
NA TRBJ1-1 NA TRBV18 CASSTLRTEAFF TGTGCCAGCTCAACACTCCGGACTGAAGCTTTCTTT
TRBD2 TRBJ2-4 NA TRBV18 CASSPPGTSGRDIQYF TGTGCCAGCTCACCACCCGGGACTAGCGGGAGGGACATTCAGTACTTC
NA TRBJ1-6 NA TRBV18 CASSPPAFGDRFKFYNSPLHF TGTGCCAGCTCACCACCGGCCTTTGGTGACAGATTTAAGTTCTATAATTCACCCCTCCACTTT
NA TRBJ1-1 NA TRBV28 CASRTERETEAFF TGTGCCAGTCGGACAGAAAGGGAAACTGAAGCTTTCTTT
TRBD2 TRBJ2-3 NA TRBV20-1 CSASPRGGYSTDTQYF TGCAGTGCTAGTCCACGGGGAGGGTATAGCACAGATACGCAGTATTTT
TRBD1 TRBJ1-4 NA TRBV28 CASSFGTGGITNEKLFF TGTGCCAGCAGTTTCGGGACAGGGGGTATCACTAATGAAAAACTGTTTTTT
NA TRBJ1-2 NA TRBV6-2/TRBV6-3 CASSHREVGGYTF TGTGCCAGCAGCCACCGGGAGGTCGGCGGCTACACCTTC
NA TRBJ1-2 NA TRBV7-2 CASSPAGGNGYTF TGTGCCAGCAGCCCCGCGGGAGGTAATGGCTACACCTTC
TRBD1 TRBJ1-2 NA TRBV5-6 CASSPWVAAGGNGYTF TGTGCCAGCAGCCCATGGGTTGCGGCAGGGGGCAATGGCTACACCTTC
TRBD2 TRBJ2-7 NA TRBV5-8 CASSALEGGGRPWEQYF TGTGCCAGCAGCGCCTTAGAGGGCGGGGGGCGCCCGTGGGAGCAGTACTTC
NA TRBJ2-2 NA TRBV6-5 CASSPSRRGTGELFF TGTGCCAGCAGTCCCTCGCGCCGAGGAACCGGGGAGCTGTTTTTT
NA TRBJ1-5 once TRBV10-3 CAISETPSSNQPQHF TGTGCCATCAGTGAGACACCCTCCAGCAATCAGCCCCAGCATTTT
TRBD2 TRBJ2-5 NA TRBV7-8 CASSLSRRGRREGQGRETQYF TGTGCCAGCAGCTTATCGAGGCGGGGTCGGCGGGAGGGCCAAGGGAGAGAGACCCAGTACTTC
NA TRBJ1-5 NA TRBV5-8 CASSAAGDRNQPQHF TGTGCCAGCAGCGCTGCCGGGGATCGGAATCAGCCCCAGCATTTT
TRBD2 TRBJ2-5 few TRBV3-1/TRBV3-2 CASSQRGGGETQYF TGTGCCAGCAGCCAGCGGGGGGGCGGCGAGACCCAGTACTTC
TRBD1 TRBJ1-5 NA TRBV2 CASSLGQGRNQPQHF TGTGCCAGCAGCCTCGGACAGGGGAGGAATCAGCCCCAGCATTTT
NA TRBJ1-1 NA TRBV5-5 CASSLDPTGLIGGTEAFF TGTGCCAGCAGCTTGGACCCTACTGGCTTGATAGGGGGCACTGAAGCTTTCTTT
NA TRBJ1-1 NA TRBV19 CASSFTPLRLPRAEAFF TGTGCCAGTAGTTTTACACCACTACGCCTCCCGCGCGCTGAAGCTTTCTTT
TRBD1 TRBJ1-2 NA TRBV7-2 CASSLPSTGYGGYTF TGTGCCAGCAGCTTACCCTCGACAGGGTACGGCGGCTACACCTTC
TRBD1 TRBJ1-1 NA TRBV12-5 CASGLVVAAGGTEAFF TGTGCTAGTGGTTTGGTAGTTGCGGCAGGGGGCACTGAAGCTTTCTTT
TRBD2 TRBJ2-1 NA TRBV5-4 CASSPGGGLNEQFF TGTGCCAGCAGTCCGGGGGGGGGATTGAATGAGCAGTTCTTC
TRBD1 TRBJ1-6 NA TRBV3-1/TRBV3-2 CASSQLVGGSNSPLHF TGTGCCAGCAGCCAGCTTGTAGGGGGCTCTAATTCACCCCTCCACTTT
NA TRBJ2-1 NA TRBV6-5 CASRDGHVDEQFF TGTGCCAGCAGAGACGGACATGTAGATGAGCAGTTCTTC
NA TRBJ1-5 NA TRBV2 CASSPGGVVQPQHF TGTGCCAGCAGCCCGGGGGGCGTTGTTCAGCCCCAGCATTTT
NA TRBJ2-7 NA TRBV4-3 CASSQGVQTYEQYF TGCGCCAGCAGCCAAGGAGTTCAAACCTACGAGCAGTACTTC
NA TRBJ2-7 few TRBV5-1 CASSLRLDEQYF TGCGCCAGCAGCTTGCGGCTAGACGAGCAGTACTTC